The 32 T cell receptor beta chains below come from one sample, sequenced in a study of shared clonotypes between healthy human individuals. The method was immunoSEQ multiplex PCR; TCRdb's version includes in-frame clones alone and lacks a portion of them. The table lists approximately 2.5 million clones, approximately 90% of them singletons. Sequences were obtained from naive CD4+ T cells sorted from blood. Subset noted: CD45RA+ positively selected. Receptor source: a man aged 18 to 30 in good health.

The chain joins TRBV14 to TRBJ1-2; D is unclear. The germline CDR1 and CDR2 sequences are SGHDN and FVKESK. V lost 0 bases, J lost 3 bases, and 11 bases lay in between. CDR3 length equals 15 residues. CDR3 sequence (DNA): TGTGCCAGCAGCCAAGATGGAACTGCTCACTATGGCTACACCTTC. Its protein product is CASSQDGTAHYGYTF.

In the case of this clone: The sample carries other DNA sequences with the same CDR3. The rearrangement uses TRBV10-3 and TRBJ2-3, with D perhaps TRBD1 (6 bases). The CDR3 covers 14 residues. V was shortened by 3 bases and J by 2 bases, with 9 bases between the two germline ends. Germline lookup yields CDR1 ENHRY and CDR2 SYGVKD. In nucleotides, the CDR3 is TGTGCCATCAGTGACGGACAGTCCACAGATACGCAGTATTTT. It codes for CAISDGQSTDTQYF.

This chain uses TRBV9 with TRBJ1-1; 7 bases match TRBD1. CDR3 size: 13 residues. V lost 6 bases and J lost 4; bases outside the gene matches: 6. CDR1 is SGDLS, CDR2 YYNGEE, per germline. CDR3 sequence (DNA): TGTGCCAGCAACAGGGGAAGGGGCACTGAAGCTTTCTTT. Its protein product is CASNRGRGTEAFF.

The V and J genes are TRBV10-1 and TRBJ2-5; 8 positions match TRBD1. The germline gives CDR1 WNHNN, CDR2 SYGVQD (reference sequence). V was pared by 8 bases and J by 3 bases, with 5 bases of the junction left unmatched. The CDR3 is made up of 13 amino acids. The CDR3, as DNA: TGCGCCAGCGCGGACAGGGTAGAAGAGACCCAGTACTTC. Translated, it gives CASADRVEETQYF.

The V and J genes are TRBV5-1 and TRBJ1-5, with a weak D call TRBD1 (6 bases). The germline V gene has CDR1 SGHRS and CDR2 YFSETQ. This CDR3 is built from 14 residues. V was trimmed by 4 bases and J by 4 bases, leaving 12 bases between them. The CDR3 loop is CASSQDSPNQPQHF. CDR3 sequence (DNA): TGCGCCAGCAGCCAGGACAGCCCAAATCAGCCCCAGCATTTT. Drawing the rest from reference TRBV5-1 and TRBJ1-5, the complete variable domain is KAGVTQTPRYLIKTRGQQVTLSCSPISGHRSVSWYQQTPGQGLQFLFEYFSETQRNKGNFPGRFSGRQFSNSRSEMNVSTLELGDSALYLCASSQDSPNQPQHFGDGTRLSIL.

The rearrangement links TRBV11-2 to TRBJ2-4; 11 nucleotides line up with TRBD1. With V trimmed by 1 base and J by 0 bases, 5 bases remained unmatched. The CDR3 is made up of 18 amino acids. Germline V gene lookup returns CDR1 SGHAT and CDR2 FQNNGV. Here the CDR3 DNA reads TGTGCCAGCAGCTTAGTTGGGACAGGGGGACTAGCCAAAAACATTCAGTACTTC. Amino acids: CASSLVGTGGLAKNIQYF.

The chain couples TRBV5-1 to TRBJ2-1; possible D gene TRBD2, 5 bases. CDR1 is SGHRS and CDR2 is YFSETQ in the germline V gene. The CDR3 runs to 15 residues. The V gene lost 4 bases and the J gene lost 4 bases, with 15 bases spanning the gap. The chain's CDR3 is CASSGSGGLYNEQFF. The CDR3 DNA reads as TGCGCCAGCAGCGGAAGCGGTGGGTTATACAATGAGCAGTTCTTC.

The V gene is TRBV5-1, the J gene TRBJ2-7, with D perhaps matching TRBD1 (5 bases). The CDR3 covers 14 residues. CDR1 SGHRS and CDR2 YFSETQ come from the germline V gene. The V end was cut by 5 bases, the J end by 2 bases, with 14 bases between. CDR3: CASSSMDIAYEQYF. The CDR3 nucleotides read TGCGCCAGCAGTTCTATGGACATCGCCTACGAGCAGTACTTC. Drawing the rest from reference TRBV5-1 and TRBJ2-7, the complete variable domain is KAGVTQTPRYLIKTRGQQVTLSCSPISGHRSVSWYQQTPGQGLQFLFEYFSETQRNKGNFPGRFSGRQFSNSRSEMNVSTLELGDSALYLCASSSMDIAYEQYFGPGTRLTVT.

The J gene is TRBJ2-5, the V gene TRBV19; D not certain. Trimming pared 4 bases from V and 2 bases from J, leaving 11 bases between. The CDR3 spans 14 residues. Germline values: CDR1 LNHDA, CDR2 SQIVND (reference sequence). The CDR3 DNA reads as TGTGCCAGTAGTAGCGGCAGGCCACAAGAGACCCAGTACTTC. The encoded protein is CASSSGRPQETQYF.

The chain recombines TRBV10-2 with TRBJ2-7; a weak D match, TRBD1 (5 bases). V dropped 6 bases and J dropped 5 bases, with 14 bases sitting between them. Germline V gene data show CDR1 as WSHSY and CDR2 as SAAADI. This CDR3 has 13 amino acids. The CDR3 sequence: CASRPDRLDEQYF. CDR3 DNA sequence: TGCGCCAGCAGGCCTGACAGATTGGACGAGCAGTACTTC.

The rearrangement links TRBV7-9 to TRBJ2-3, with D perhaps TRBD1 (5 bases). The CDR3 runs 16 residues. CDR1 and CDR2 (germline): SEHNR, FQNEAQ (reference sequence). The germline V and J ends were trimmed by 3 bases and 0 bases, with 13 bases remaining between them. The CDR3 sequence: CASSLIREPSTDTQYF. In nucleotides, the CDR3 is TGTGCCAGCAGCTTGATCAGGGAACCTAGCACAGATACGCAGTATTTT.

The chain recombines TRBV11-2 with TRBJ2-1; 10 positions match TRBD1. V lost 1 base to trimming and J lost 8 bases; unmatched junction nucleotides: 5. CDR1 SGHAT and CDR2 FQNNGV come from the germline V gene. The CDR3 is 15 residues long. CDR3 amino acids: CASSLGQGATDEQFF. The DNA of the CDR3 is TGTGCCAGCAGCTTAGGACAGGGGGCGACCGATGAGCAGTTCTTC.

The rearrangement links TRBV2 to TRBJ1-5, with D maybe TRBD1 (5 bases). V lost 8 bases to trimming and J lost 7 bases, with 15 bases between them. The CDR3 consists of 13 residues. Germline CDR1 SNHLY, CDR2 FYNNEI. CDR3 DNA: TGTGCCAGCGGAACTCAGGGCGGGCAGCCCCAGCATTTT. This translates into CASGTQGGQPQHF. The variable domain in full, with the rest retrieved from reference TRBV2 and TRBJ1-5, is EPEVTQTPSHQVTQMGQEVILRCVPISNHLYFYWYRQILGQKVEFLVSFYNNEISEKSEIFDDQFSVERPDGSNFTLKIRSTKLEDSAMYFCASGTQGGQPQHFGDGTRLSIL.

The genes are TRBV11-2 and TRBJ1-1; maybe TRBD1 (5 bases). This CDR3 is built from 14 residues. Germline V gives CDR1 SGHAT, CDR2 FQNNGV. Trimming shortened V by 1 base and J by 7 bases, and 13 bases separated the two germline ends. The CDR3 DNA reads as TGTGCCAGCAGCTTAGGCGGGGGACTAGGTGAAGCTTTCTTT. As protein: CASSLGGGLGEAFF.

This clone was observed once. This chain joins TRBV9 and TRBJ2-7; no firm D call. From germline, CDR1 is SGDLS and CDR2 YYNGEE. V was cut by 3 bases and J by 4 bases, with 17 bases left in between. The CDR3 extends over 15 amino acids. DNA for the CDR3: TGTGCCAGCAGCGCCTCCTCCACTACCCAATACGAGCAGTACTTC. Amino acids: CASSASSTTQYEQYF.

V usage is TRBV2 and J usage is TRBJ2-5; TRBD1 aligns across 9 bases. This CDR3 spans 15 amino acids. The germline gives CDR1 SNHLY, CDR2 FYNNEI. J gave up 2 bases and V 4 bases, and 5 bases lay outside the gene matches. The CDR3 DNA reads TGTGCCAGCAGTGTTGACAGGGGGAGGCAAGAGACCCAGTACTTC. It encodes CASSVDRGRQETQYF.

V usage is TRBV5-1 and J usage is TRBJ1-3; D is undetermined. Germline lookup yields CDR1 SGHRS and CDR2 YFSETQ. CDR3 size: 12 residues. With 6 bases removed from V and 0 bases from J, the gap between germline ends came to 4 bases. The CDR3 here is CASTDSGNTIYF. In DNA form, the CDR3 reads TGCGCCAGCACCGACTCTGGAAACACCATATATTTT.

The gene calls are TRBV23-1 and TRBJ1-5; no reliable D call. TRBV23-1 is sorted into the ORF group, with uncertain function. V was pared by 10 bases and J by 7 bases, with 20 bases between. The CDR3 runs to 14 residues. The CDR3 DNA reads TGCGCCATTATAAGGCACAGTTCGAACCAGCCCCAGCATTTT. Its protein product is CAIIRHSSNQPQHF.

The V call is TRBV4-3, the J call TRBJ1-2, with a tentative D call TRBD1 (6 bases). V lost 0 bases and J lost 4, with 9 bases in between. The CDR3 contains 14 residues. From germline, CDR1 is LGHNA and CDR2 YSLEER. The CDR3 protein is CASSQERDTYGYTF. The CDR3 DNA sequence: TGCGCCAGCAGCCAAGAACGGGACACCTATGGCTACACCTTC.

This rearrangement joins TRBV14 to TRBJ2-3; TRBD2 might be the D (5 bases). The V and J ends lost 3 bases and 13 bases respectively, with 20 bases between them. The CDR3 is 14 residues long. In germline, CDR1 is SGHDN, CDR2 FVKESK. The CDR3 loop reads CASSQAHGAAPEYF. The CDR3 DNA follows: TGTGCCAGCAGCCAGGCCCACGGAGCGGCCCCCGAGTATTTT. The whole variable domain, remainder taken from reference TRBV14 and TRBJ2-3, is EAGVTQFPSHSVIEKGQTVTLRCDPISGHDNLYWYRRVMGKEIKFLLHFVKESKQDESGMPNNRFLAERTGGTYSTLKVQPAELEDSGVYFCASSQAHGAAPEYFGPGTRLTVL.

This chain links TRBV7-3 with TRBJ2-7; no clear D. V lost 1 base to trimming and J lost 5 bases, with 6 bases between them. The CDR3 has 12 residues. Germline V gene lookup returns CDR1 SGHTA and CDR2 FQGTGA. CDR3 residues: CASSLMGHEQYF. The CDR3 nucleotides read TGTGCCAGCAGCTTAATGGGCCACGAGCAGTACTTC.

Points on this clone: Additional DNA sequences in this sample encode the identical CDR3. Here the CDR3 DNA reads TGCGCCAGCAGCACCGGACTAGCGGCTAGCACAGATACGCAGTATTTT. This translates into CASSTGLAASTDTQYF. The genes are TRBV5-1 and TRBJ2-3; 10 bases fit TRBD2. V shed 4 bases, J shed 0 bases, and the junction held 5 bases outside the gene matches. CDR3 length: 16 amino acids. Germline CDR1 is SGHRS and CDR2 is YFSETQ.

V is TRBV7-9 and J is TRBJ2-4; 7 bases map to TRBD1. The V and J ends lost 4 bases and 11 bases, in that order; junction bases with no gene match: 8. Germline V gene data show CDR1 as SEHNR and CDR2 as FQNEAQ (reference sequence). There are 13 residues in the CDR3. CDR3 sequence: CASSSRAGQVQYF. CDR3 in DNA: TGTGCCAGCAGCTCGCGGGCCGGACAGGTTCAGTACTTC.

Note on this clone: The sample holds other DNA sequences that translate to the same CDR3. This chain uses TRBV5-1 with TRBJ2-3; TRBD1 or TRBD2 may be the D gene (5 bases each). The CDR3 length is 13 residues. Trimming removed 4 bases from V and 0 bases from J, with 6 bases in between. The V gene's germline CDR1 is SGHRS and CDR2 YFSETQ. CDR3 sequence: CASSGGSTDTQYF. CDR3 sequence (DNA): TGCGCCAGCAGCGGGGGAAGCACAGATACGCAGTATTTT.

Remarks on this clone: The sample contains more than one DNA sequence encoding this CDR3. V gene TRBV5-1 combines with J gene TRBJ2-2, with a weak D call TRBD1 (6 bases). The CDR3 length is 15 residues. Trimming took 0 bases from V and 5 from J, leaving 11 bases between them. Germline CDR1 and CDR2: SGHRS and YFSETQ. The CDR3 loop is CASSLVPGVTGELFF. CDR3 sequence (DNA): TGCGCCAGCAGCTTGGTGCCAGGGGTTACCGGGGAGCTGTTTTTT.

The CDR3 nucleotides are TGCGCCAGCAGCTTGGCCGAAGGTTTTGGCGAGACCCAGTACTTC. This gives the protein CASSLAEGFGETQYF. The chain employs TRBV5-1 and TRBJ2-5, with no clear D. From germline, CDR1 is SGHRS and CDR2 YFSETQ. Deletions cut 0 bases from V and 5 bases from J, with 14 bases between. The CDR3 runs to 15 residues.

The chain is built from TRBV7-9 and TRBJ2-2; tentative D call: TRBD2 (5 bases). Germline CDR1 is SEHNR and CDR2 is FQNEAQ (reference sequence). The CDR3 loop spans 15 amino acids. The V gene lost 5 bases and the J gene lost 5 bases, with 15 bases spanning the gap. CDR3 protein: CASSPAPGETGELFF. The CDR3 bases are TGTGCCAGCAGCCCGGCCCCCGGGGAAACCGGGGAGCTGTTTTTT.

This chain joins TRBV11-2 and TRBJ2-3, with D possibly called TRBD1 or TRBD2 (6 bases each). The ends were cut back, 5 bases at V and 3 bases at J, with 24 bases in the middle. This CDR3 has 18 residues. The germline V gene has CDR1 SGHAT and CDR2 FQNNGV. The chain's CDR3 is CASSLRPPGGGGTDTQYF. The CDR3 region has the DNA TGTGCCAGCAGCCTACGCCCCCCCGGAGGAGGGGGGACAGATACGCAGTATTTT.

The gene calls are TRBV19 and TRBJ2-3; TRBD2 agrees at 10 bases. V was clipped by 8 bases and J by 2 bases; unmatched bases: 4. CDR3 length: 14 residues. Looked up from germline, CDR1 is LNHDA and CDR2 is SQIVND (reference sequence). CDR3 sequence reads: CASRTSGDTDTQYF. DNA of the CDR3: TGTGCCAGTCGGACTAGCGGTGACACAGATACGCAGTATTTT.

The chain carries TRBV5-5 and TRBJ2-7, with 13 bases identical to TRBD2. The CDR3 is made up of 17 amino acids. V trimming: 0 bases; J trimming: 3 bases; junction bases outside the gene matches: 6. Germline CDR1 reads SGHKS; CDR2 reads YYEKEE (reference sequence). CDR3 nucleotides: TGTGCCAGCAGCTTGGCCGGACTAGCGGGAGACAGCTACGAGCAGTACTTC. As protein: CASSLAGLAGDSYEQYF.

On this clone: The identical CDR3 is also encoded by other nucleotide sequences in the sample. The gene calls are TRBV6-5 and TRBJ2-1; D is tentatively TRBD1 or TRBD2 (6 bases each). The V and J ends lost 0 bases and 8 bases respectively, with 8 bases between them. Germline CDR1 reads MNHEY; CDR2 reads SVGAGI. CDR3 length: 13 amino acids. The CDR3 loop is CASSYSGGYEQFF. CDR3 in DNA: TGTGCCAGCAGTTACTCGGGGGGCTATGAGCAGTTCTTC.

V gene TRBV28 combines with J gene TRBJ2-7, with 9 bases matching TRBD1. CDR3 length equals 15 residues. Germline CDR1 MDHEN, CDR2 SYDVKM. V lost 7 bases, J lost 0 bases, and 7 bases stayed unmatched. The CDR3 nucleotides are TGTGCCAGCACCCACGCGGGACAGGGCTCCTACGAGCAGTACTTC. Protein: CASTHAGQGSYEQYF.